The present T cell receptor (beta chain) was sequenced within a study of brain T cells in children with intractable seizures (dated by TCRdb to 2020 to 2023). About the investigation overall: Resected brain tissue from roughly 50 pediatric epilepsy surgery cases was first screened for immune gene transcripts using a NanoString immunology panel. Among the roughly 12 selected surgery cases, pre-surgery blood was additionally sequenced for eight, leaving four cases with brain tissue only. General conclusions and limits of the study: Because sequencing depth differed between pre- and post-surgery blood, the absence of clones from the pre-surgery sample may reflect undersampling. Viral specificity was inferred solely from CDR3 sequence similarity, and the HCMV serostatus of the patients was not known.

The meaning of the sample's time point label: resected brain tissue, or blood drawn just prior to surgery. The surgery cases that showed the highest brain T cell transcript signatures were chosen for TCR beta chain sequencing of brain tissue, and of blood when it was available. Patients had been treated with at least one anti-epileptic drug before surgery. TCR-sequenced patients were children with drug-resistant epilepsy due to tuberous sclerosis complex, focal cortical dysplasia, Rasmussen encephalitis or hemimegalencephaly. The Monarch genomic DNA purification kit was used to extract bulk genomic DNA from unsorted brain tissue and whole blood. V lost 6 bases and J lost 4 bases; the stretch between them is 12 bases long. The CDR3 starts with the cysteine, ends with the phenylalanine, and has 13 residues. The sequence is cut down to CDR3 DNA, 39 bases in frame from base 1. Sequences MNHEY (CDR1) and SMNVEV (CDR2) are obtained from the germline V gene (reference sequence).

Details on this clone: Its specific antigen is unknown. No much larger clone is present one base from it, and per-base qualities are unavailable.

The immunoSEQ assay was applied to genomic DNA to generate the TCR beta chain sequences. Per the source publication's procedure: Any CDR3 sequence that did not begin with the conserved framework cysteine at position 104 was removed by hand. To get clonality, the normalized Shannon's Diversity Index was subtracted from one, giving values from 0 (maximal diversity) to 1 (oligoclonal). To check whether a given CDR3 had different frequencies in two samples, for example brain versus blood, chi-squared comparison-of-proportions tests were used. Public clonotypes were identified by searching immuneACCESS, and similarity to known antiviral clonotypes was assessed with the VDJdb browser. TCRdb took over this immuneACCESS table, retaining in-frame rearrangements with V and J assigned. Such tables are incomplete; in checked studies, under half of the missing clones stem from an unresolved V gene, and the remainder is unexplained. The V and J calls and the clone size are those of that table, but D and trimming were determined from the DNA. Present in this sample are about 41,000 clones, over 75% of which were seen just once. 6.3% of the sample is held by the ten biggest clonotypes.

The chain is made from TRBV27 and TRBJ1-1, with no D gene named confidently. The source of this sequence is a girl aged 2 to 10 with tuberous sclerosis and intractable seizures. Sample: peripheral blood, taken at surgery. The CDR3 region: CASSPRGFTEAFF. The DNA sequence reads TGTGCCAGCAGCCCCCGGGGATTCACTGAAGCTTTCTTT.